The 26 T cell receptor beta chains reported below all come from one sample, sequenced in a study of sequential checkpoint blockade in melanoma. Measured with immunoSEQ multiplex PCR; TCRdb has only the in-frame clones, and not every one. The sample has 14,000 or so clones, approximately 52% seen once. Treatment noted: randomized to nivolumab then ipilimumab (arm A) or the reverse (arm B). The sequencing used CD8+ T cells sorted from blood (inferred from file names), collected from a patient given nivolumab and ipilimumab in sequence. The receptors were gathered from a human donor with melanoma.

The chain carries TRBV9 and TRBJ2-5; 11 nucleotides align to TRBD1. V shed 5 bases, J shed 5 bases, and the junction held 11 bases outside the gene matches. This CDR3 has 16 residues. Germline assignment: CDR1 SGDLS and CDR2 YYNGEE. The CDR3 nucleotides read TGTGCCAGCAGTCTTGGGACAGGGGGTGTGGAGGAGACCCAGTACTTC. This sequence encodes CASSLGTGGVEETQYF.

The J gene is TRBJ1-1, the V gene TRBV11-2; the match to TRBD1 covers 7 bases. The CDR3 contains 14 residues. Germline V gives CDR1 SGHAT, CDR2 FQNNGV. The J segment lost 7 bases and the V segment lost 5 bases, leaving 10 bases of the junction unmatched. CDR3 residues: CASSGRQGRSEAFF. The CDR3 DNA sequence: TGTGCCAGCAGCGGCCGACAGGGTAGGAGTGAAGCTTTCTTT.

The chain is built from TRBV28 and TRBJ2-7, with a weak D call TRBD2 (5 bases). Germline loops: CDR1 MDHEN, CDR2 SYDVKM. The V and J ends lost 3 bases and 2 bases respectively, with 11 bases between them. The CDR3 extends over 14 amino acids. CDR3 nucleotide sequence: TGTGCCAGCAGTTTTTCGGGGTTCCCCTACGAGCAGTACTTC. Its translation: CASSFSGFPYEQYF.

The sample holds a few counts of this clone. The chain employs TRBV5-1 and TRBJ1-1, with a possible D match to TRBD1 (5 bases). CDR1 and CDR2 (germline): SGHRS, YFSETQ. The CDR3 loop spans 15 amino acids. The ends were cut back, 3 bases at V and 1 base at J, with 13 bases in the middle. CDR3 amino acids: CASSWGPGQNTEAFF. CDR3 bases: TGCGCCAGCAGCTGGGGCCCAGGGCAGAACACTGAAGCTTTCTTT.

The CDR3 loop reads CASSPSGGPTEAFF. The CDR3 DNA is TGCGCCAGCAGCCCAAGTGGAGGACCGACTGAAGCTTTCTTT. J is TRBJ1-1 and V is TRBV4-1; D is ambiguous. The CDR3 runs to 14 residues. V lost 4 bases to trimming and J lost 5 bases, with 14 bases between them. Germline V gives CDR1 MGHRA, CDR2 YSYEKL.

This chain uses TRBV7-8 with TRBJ2-1, with 7 bases identical to TRBD2. CDR1 is SGHVS and CDR2 is FQNEAQ in the germline V gene. V dropped 3 bases and J dropped 0; count of bases not matched to a gene: 8. The length of the CDR3 is 17 residues. Written as DNA, the CDR3 is TGTGCCAGCAGCTTCTCTCGGGACTATAGCTCCTACAATGAGCAGTTCTTC. Translation: CASSFSRDYSSYNEQFF.

This chain uses TRBV5-4 with TRBJ2-7; 9 nucleotides align to TRBD1. Germline loops: CDR1 SGHNT, CDR2 YYREEE (reference sequence). The V segment lost 3 bases and the J segment 2 bases; nucleotides outside the gene matches: 3. This CDR3 has 14 residues. The chain's CDR3 is CASSSGTGTYEQYF. In DNA form, the CDR3 reads TGTGCCAGCAGCTCCGGGACAGGGACCTACGAGCAGTACTTC.

This clone has more than one count but fewer than ten. The rearrangement joins TRBV27 to TRBJ2-1; weak D call: TRBD1 (6 bases). The CDR3 consists of 15 residues. V lost 4 bases and J lost 4, with 14 bases in between. Germline assignment: CDR1 MNHEY and CDR2 SMNVEV (reference sequence). CDR3 DNA sequence: TGTGCCAGCAGTTCGTACGAGGGGGAGTACAATGAGCAGTTCTTC. This gives the protein CASSSYEGEYNEQFF.

V and J are TRBV13 and TRBJ1-4, with TRBD1 matching 10 bases. Germline loops: CDR1 PRHDT, CDR2 FYEKMQ (reference sequence). The length of the CDR3 is 14 residues. J lost 5 bases, V lost 5 bases, and 2 bases had no gene match. CDR3 loop: CASSPDRGNEKLFF. CDR3 nucleotides: TGTGCCAGCAGCCCGGACAGGGGGAATGAAAAACTGTTTTTT.

The chain has TRBV4-1 and TRBJ2-3; 10 nucleotides line up with TRBD2. The CDR3 extends over 16 amino acids. V lost 4 bases and J lost 0; bases outside the gene matches: 4. Germline V lookup: CDR1 MGHRA, CDR2 YSYEKL. As DNA, the CDR3 is TGCGCCAGCAGCCTTACTAGCGGGGTGAGCACAGATACGCAGTATTTT. It encodes CASSLTSGVSTDTQYF.

This clone was seen more than once but under ten times. This rearrangement joins TRBV6-6 to TRBJ1-5; D call uncertain. The V gene lost 0 bases and the J gene lost 6 bases, with 12 bases spanning the gap. This CDR3 is built from 15 residues. The germline gives CDR1 MNHNY, CDR2 SVGAGI (reference sequence). CDR3 residues: CASSYSNLGGQPQHF. CDR3 bases: TGTGCCAGCAGTTACTCTAACCTTGGCGGTCAGCCCCAGCATTTT.

This chain links TRBV30 with TRBJ1-2; possibly TRBD1 for D (5 bases). The V end was cut by 4 bases, the J end by 7 bases, with 16 bases between. The CDR3 extends over 13 amino acids. Germline CDR1 is GTSNPN and CDR2 is SVGIG (reference sequence). As DNA, the CDR3 is TGTGCCTGGAATTATGAAGGGGCTCGTGGCTACACCTTC. Translated, it gives CAWNYEGARGYTF.

The chain links TRBV2 to TRBJ2-3; 10 positions match TRBD1. Germline CDR1 is SNHLY and CDR2 is FYNNEI. V was pared by 4 bases and J by 5 bases, with 6 bases of the junction left unmatched. The CDR3 spans 15 residues. CDR3 bases: TGTGCCAGCAGTGCCGGGACAGGGGAAATAGATACGCAGTATTTT. This sequence encodes CASSAGTGEIDTQYF.

The rearrangement uses TRBV28 and TRBJ2-2; 7 bases are a match to TRBD1. The CDR3 has 16 amino acids. Losses at the gene ends were 6 bases for V and 5 bases for J; bases not matched to a gene: 12. Germline V gene lookup returns CDR1 MDHEN and CDR2 SYDVKM. Here the CDR3 reads CASRPDRVQGTGELFF. As DNA, the CDR3 is TGTGCCAGCAGGCCCGACAGGGTCCAGGGGACCGGGGAGCTGTTTTTT.

This chain uses TRBV4-1 with TRBJ1-1; 8 bases line up with TRBD1. With 2 bases clipped from V and 1 base from J, the junction kept 6 bases outside the gene matches. Germline V gene lookup returns CDR1 MGHRA and CDR2 YSYEKL. The CDR3 covers 16 residues. The CDR3 loop is CASSQQPGTGNTEAFF. The CDR3 DNA is TGCGCCAGCAGCCAACAACCCGGGACAGGGAACACTGAAGCTTTCTTT.

The chain links TRBV5-1 to TRBJ2-5; maybe TRBD1 (5 bases). The CDR3 loop spans 14 amino acids. The V end was cut by 9 bases, the J end by 7 bases, with 22 bases between. Germline CDR1 and CDR2: SGHRS and YFSETQ. The CDR3 DNA reads TGCGCCACTACAACAGGTAGGGGCGAGAGGACCCAGTACTTC. It specifies CATTTGRGERTQYF.

This clone was counted a few times. V gene TRBV6-5 combines with J gene TRBJ2-1; 11 bases map to TRBD2. Germline-derived CDR1 and CDR2 are MNHEY and SVGAGI. The V gene end was trimmed by 5 bases and the J gene end by 5 bases; junction bases not matched to a gene: 5. This CDR3 is 15 amino acids long. This CDR3 reads CASSPGLADDNEQFF. CDR3 coding DNA: TGTGCCAGCAGTCCGGGACTAGCGGATGACAATGAGCAGTTCTTC.

There are a few counts of this clone. This chain connects TRBV29-1 to TRBJ2-5, with D perhaps matching TRBD2 (5 bases). Germline-derived CDR1 and CDR2 are SQVTM and ANQGSEA. The CDR3 has 13 residues. Trimming removed 0 bases from V and 7 bases from J, with 12 bases in between. The CDR3 DNA reads TGCAGCGTTGAAGATACTAGTGACGGGACCCAGTACTTC. Translation gives CSVEDTSDGTQYF.

This clone was counted between two and nine times. This rearrangement joins TRBV4-1 to TRBJ2-1, with TRBD2 as a possible D gene (6 bases). Germline V gives CDR1 MGHRA, CDR2 YSYEKL. Trimming shortened V by 0 bases and J by 5 bases, and 11 bases separated the two germline ends. The CDR3 totals 15 residues. In nucleotides, the CDR3 is TGCGCCAGCAGCCAAGATGATGGCGGGGACAATGAGCAGTTCTTC. Translated: CASSQDDGGDNEQFF.

This sequence joins TRBV6-1 and TRBJ1-1, with D perhaps matching TRBD1 (6 bases). Germline CDR1 is MNHNS and CDR2 is SASEGT. Trimming stripped 8 bases from V and 4 bases from J, with 17 bases between. The CDR3 has 14 residues. The CDR3 sequence: CASGLDDRLTEAFF. The CDR3 nucleotides read TGTGCCAGCGGCCTAGATGACAGGCTCACTGAAGCTTTCTTT.

The gene calls are TRBV6-1 and TRBJ1-1, with TRBD1 as a possible D gene (5 bases). Trimming shortened V by 1 base and J by 5 bases, and 11 bases separated the two germline ends. The germline V gene has CDR1 MNHNS and CDR2 SASEGT. The CDR3 extends over 14 amino acids. CDR3 amino acids: CASSEETEKTEAFF. The CDR3 DNA reads as TGTGCCAGCAGTGAAGAGACAGAGAAGACTGAAGCTTTCTTT.

This clone was counted a few times. V and J are TRBV19 and TRBJ2-7; D is unresolved. CDR3 length: 15 amino acids. Trimming stripped 3 bases from V and 0 bases from J, with 12 bases between. Germline CDR1 and CDR2: LNHDA and SQIVND (reference sequence). The CDR3, as DNA: TGTGCCAGTAGTATTGGGCAGACCCTCTCCTACGAGCAGTACTTC. Protein sequence: CASSIGQTLSYEQYF.

By sample share, this clone is medium-sized. CDR3: CASRQRGGEKLFF. For the CDR3, the DNA is TGTGCCAGCAGGCAAAGAGGGGGCGAAAAACTGTTTTTT. The chain joins TRBV2 to TRBJ1-4, with 7 bases lining up with TRBD1. V dropped 6 bases and J dropped 8; count of bases not matched to a gene: 6. Germline values: CDR1 SNHLY, CDR2 FYNNEI. CDR3 size: 13 residues.

The chain joins TRBV4-2 to TRBJ1-1; weak D call: TRBD1 (5 bases). The CDR3 contains 12 residues. Germline V gives CDR1 LGHNA, CDR2 YNFKEQ. Trimming pared 8 bases from V and 1 base from J, leaving 8 bases between. CDR3 residues: CASDTGNTEAFF. Written as DNA, the CDR3 is TGTGCCAGCGATACAGGGAACACTGAAGCTTTCTTT.

This chain connects TRBV6-5 to TRBJ2-7; 7 bases match TRBD2. Germline trimming cut 6 bases from V and 6 bases from J; bases unmatched to any gene: 8. The CDR3 is 13 residues long. CDR1 is MNHEY, CDR2 SVGAGI, per germline. The CDR3 coding sequence is TGTGCCAGCAGCCCCACTACGGGGGGCGAGCAGTACTTC. It encodes CASSPTTGGEQYF.

This clone has just a few counts. The V call is TRBV7-9, the J call TRBJ1-1; no firm D call. The CDR3 covers 15 residues. V lost 1 base and J lost 3, with 12 bases in between. Germline V gives CDR1 SEHNR, CDR2 FQNEAQ (reference sequence). The CDR3 reads CASSLGYGQDTEAFF. Written as DNA, the CDR3 is TGTGCCAGCAGCTTAGGGTACGGTCAGGACACTGAAGCTTTCTTT.